These T cell receptor beta chains were read from a single sample in a study of CD4 and CD8 cells across lung adenocarcinoma regions. TCRdb used MiXCR to reprocess the PCR reads, holding one entry per CDR3 protein. The sample includes approximately 24,000 distinct CDR3 sequences, 40% to 50% of them seen just once. Sequencing input: CD8+ T cells from the center of a lung tumor. These receptor sequences come from a male donor with lung adenocarcinoma. The CD4 and CD8 labels of this study may be unreliable. CDR3s include the opening cysteine and the closing phenylalanine or tryptophan. The D gene is left open where the match is weak. Size is omitted from some rows. Given values are once, few, many or a class for expanded clones.

V gene	J gene	D gene	clone size	CDR3 DNA	CDR3 protein
TRBV6-1	TRBJ2-3	.	.	TGTGCGAGGAGCGTAGCGCGAGGGCCAGATACGCAGTATTTT	CARSVARGPDTQYF
TRBV6-1	TRBJ2-2	.	many	TGTGCCAGCAACGTGAGAGGGCCCGGGGAGCTGTTTTTT	CASNVRGPGELFF
TRBV6-1	TRBJ1-6	TRBD1	few	TGTGCCAGCAGCCGACAGGGAAGTAATTCACCCCTCCACTTT	CASSRQGSNSPLHF
TRBV10-1	TRBJ2-4	.	.	TGCGCCAGGGGGACGGGGCAGCGGGCCAAAGATATGCAGTACTTT	CARGTGQRAKDMQYF
TRBV6-1	TRBJ2-3	.	.	TGTGCCAGCAGCGGACGGCCGGATGGCACCGGGGAGCAGTATTTT	CASSGRPDGTGEQYF
TRBV6-1	TRBJ1-6	TRBD1	.	TGTGCCAGCAAAAGGGAGAGGGGGCACGTTAGCTCCTATAATTCACCCCTCCACTTT	CASKRERGHVSSYNSPLHF
TRBV4-1	TRBJ2-7	TRBD2	.	TGCGTCAGCAGCGGGGGGTCCGGGGGCGGGACCCCAGATACGCAGTACTTC	CVSSGGSGGGTPDTQYF
TRBV25-1	TRBJ2-3	.	.	TGTGCCAGCAGTGAGGCGGGACACCCTGGCACAGAGACGCAGTATTTT	CASSEAGHPGTETQYF
TRBV6-1	TRBJ2-1	.	.	TGTGCCAGCAGTCGGGACTTAACGGGCAATGAGCAGTTCTTC	CASSRDLTGNEQFF
TRBV6-5	TRBJ2-3	.	.	TGTGCCAGCAGTTACGGCCACCCAGATACGCAGTACTTT	CASSYGHPDTQYF
TRBV12-3/TRBV12-4	TRBJ2-5	.	few	TGTGCCAGCAGTTTCGGACGGGACAATGAGCAGTACTTC	CASSFGRDNEQYF
TRBV6-1	TRBJ2-5	TRBD2	.	TGTGCCAGCAGTCCCCGGGGACTAGCGGGGTTCCAAGAGACCCAGTACTTC	CASSPRGLAGFQETQYF
TRBV7-3	TRBJ2-1	TRBD2	few	TGTGCCAGCAGCTTAACGCTAGCGGGAGAGCTATACAATGAGCAGTTCTTC	CASSLTLAGELYNEQFF
TRBV6-1	TRBJ2-3	.	.	TGTGCCAGCAGTGAACAGAGGTCATCAGATACGCAGTATTTT	CASSEQRSSDTQYF
TRBV6-1	TRBJ2-3	.	.	TGTGCCAGCCGCGCCTCGGGGCTCGGAGCCAAAAACACGCAGTATTTT	CASRASGLGAKNTQYF
TRBV7-6	TRBJ2-3	.	.	TGTGCCAGCAGCCCTGGGACAATCCAAGGCACCGGGGCGCAGTATTTT	CASSPGTIQGTGAQYF
TRBV6-1	TRBJ2-3	.	.	TGTGCCAGCAGGAGCCCCCCGACTGTAAGCACCGGGAAGCAGTATTTT	CASRSPPTVSTGKQYF
TRBV6-2/TRBV6-3	TRBJ2-5	TRBD2	few	TGTGCCAGCAGACACGGGGGGACCTTCCAAGAGACCCAGTACTTC	CASRHGGTFQETQYF
TRBV10-1	TRBJ2-3	.	.	TGCGCCAGCAGTGAGTCGGGCGGTGTGAGCACCGATAAGCAGTATTTT	CASSESGGVSTDKQYF
TRBV6-2/TRBV6-3	TRBJ2-3	.	.	TGTGCCAGCAGTTCTCTAGCGAATACGCAGTATTTT	CASSSLANTQYF
TRBV10-2	TRBJ2-3	.	.	TGCGCCAGCAGTGATTCGGGACCTAGGAGGACGCAGTACTTT	CASSDSGPRRTQYF
TRBV7-2	TRBJ2-3	TRBD2	many	TGTGCCAGCAGGGCACGACTAGCGATGAGAGATACGCAGTATTTT	CASRARLAMRDTQYF
TRBV10-2	TRBJ2-3	.	.	TGCGCCAGCGGGGGGCTCGGGGGCCGACCCACAGAGACGCAGTATTTC	CASGGLGGRPTETQYF
TRBV6-1	TRBJ2-5	.	.	TGTGCCAGCAGAAGAGCAGGGGTCGAGACCCAGTACTTC	CASRRAGVETQYF
TRBV4-1	TRBJ2-1	TRBD1	few	TGCGCCAGCAGCCTGGGACAGGGCTACGGTGAGCAGTTCTTC	CASSLGQGYGEQFF
TRBV6-5	TRBJ2-1	TRBD2	medium-sized	TGTGCCAGCAGTCCCTTAGCGGGAGGCTCCAGCGAGCAGTTCTTC	CASSPLAGGSSEQFF
TRBV10-2	TRBJ2-7	.	once	TGCGCCGGCAGGGGGAGGGGGGGCAAAGATACGCAGTACTTC	CAGRGRGGKDTQYF
TRBV27	TRBJ1-1	.	.	TGTGCCAGCAGTTTGGACGCGAACACTGAAGCCACCTTT	CASSLDANTEATF
TRBV7-3	TRBJ2-2	.	many	TGTGCCAGCAGCCGCGAGTCCCTCCCGGGAACCGGGGAGCTGTTTTTT	CASSRESLPGTGELFF
TRBV6-1	TRBJ2-7	.	.	TGTGCCAGCAGCAGGGACGGATCCTACGAGCAGTACTTC	CASSRDGSYEQYF
TRBV6-1	TRBJ2-7	.	.	TGTGCCAGCAGTGGAGAGTGGGGATCCTCCTACGAGCAGTACTTC	CASSGEWGSSYEQYF
TRBV3-1	TRBJ2-1	.	.	TGTGCCAGTAGGTCGACCCTCTACAATGAGCAGTTCTTC	CASRSTLYNEQFF
TRBV10-2	TRBJ2-3	TRBD2	.	TGCGCCAGCGGGGATAGCGGGGGCGGGGACACAGATACGCAGTATTTC	CASGDSGGGDTDTQYF
TRBV6-1	TRBJ1-1	.	.	TGTGCCAGCACCGACAGGAAGGGTCACGGGGCTGAAGCTTTCTTT	CASTDRKGHGAEAFF
TRBV20-1	TRBJ2-1	TRBD2	.	TGCAGTGCTAGAAATGGACTAGCGGGACCCTTCTACAATGAGCAGTTCTTC	CSARNGLAGPFYNEQFF
TRBV14	TRBJ2-6	.	.	TGTGCCAGCAGCCCACACTCTGGGGCCAACGTCCTGACTTTC	CASSPHSGANVLTF
TRBV7-6	TRBJ2-1	.	few	TGTGCCAGCGCCAGGGGCACATCCTACGAGCAGTTCTTC	CASARGTSYEQFF
TRBV6-1	TRBJ1-2	.	.	TGTGCCAGCAGCAGGGTTTTGGGCACTGAATCTTTCTTC	CASSRVLGTESFF
TRBV10-2	TRBJ2-1	.	.	TGCGCCACTACGTTGATTGCTTTTCCCTACAATGAGCAGTTCTTC	CATTLIAFPYNEQFF
TRBV9	TRBJ2-7	.	.	TGTGCCAGCAGCGTACATGGGAGGGGGGAATACGAGCAGTACTTC	CASSVHGRGEYEQYF
TRBV6-1	TRBJ2-1	TRBD2	many	TGTGCCAGCAGGTCGACTAGCGGGAGAAGTGAGCAGTTCTTC	CASRSTSGRSEQFF
TRBV29-1	TRBJ2-1	.	.	TGCAGCGTCTCAGGGGATGAGCAGTTCTTC	CSVSGDEQFF